This T cell receptor beta chain was observed in a study of blood T cell repertoires in COVID-19. Across the study: Sites across the United States, Italy and Spain contributed samples from acute and convalescent COVID-19. In each case, the material was cDNA or gDNA derived from T cells, B-cell-depleted T cells, or PBMCs.

In the authors' methods: Amplification with reference gene primers provided the estimates of nucleated cell counts. Profiling relied on immunoSEQ multiplex PCR, and the TCRdb table lists in-frame clones only, not all of them. V, J and clone size reflect that table, while D and trimming were determined from the DNA. This table holds approximately 310,000 clones, roughly 86% found once. The sequenced sample was peripheral blood. This TCR was sampled from a woman aged 50 to 60 who had recovered from COVID-19.

The CDR3 coding sequence is TGTGCCAGCAGCCAAGGGTCGGGACTAGCGGCCTATGAGCAGTTCTTC. It is translated as CASSQGSGLAAYEQFF. The genes are TRBV3-1 (or the pseudogene TRBV3-2) and TRBJ2-1, with 11 bases that match TRBD2. The CDR3 has 16 amino acids. Germline CDR1 reads LGHDT; CDR2 reads YNNKEL (reference sequence). V dropped 1 base and J dropped 8; count of bases not matched to a gene: 7.